This TCR beta chain was retrieved from a study of T-cell reconstitution after alpha-beta-depleted transplantation in children. The CDR3 spans 15 residues. Losses at the gene ends were 1 base for V and 9 bases for J; bases not matched to a gene: 10. Unique molecular identifiers were incorporated when the TCRbeta library was constructed. TCRdb re-called the PCR reads with MiXCR, one entry per CDR3 protein. Of around 500,000 distinct CDR3 sequences listed, 20% to 25% are singletons. The source is a boy under three years old who had a stem cell transplant for acute myeloid leukemia, so the T cells may come from the graft donor. V and J are TRBV12-3 or TRBV12-4 and TRBJ1-1; 8 nucleotides agree with TRBD1. The source material was PBMCs, mostly from graft donor cells, sampled 360 days after TCRalphabeta/CD19-depleted stem cell transplant. CDR3 sequence: CASSLVGTGGLKAFF. CDR3 DNA: TGTGCCAGCAGTTTAGTCGGGACAGGTGGTTTGAAAGCTTTCTTT.